Below, 17 T cell receptor beta chains from the same sample are listed, as sequenced in a study of control samples from healthy donors and cancer patients. Libraries were prepared by immunoSEQ multiplex PCR; TCRdb keeps only in-frame clonotypes and omits some of them. The repertoire has some 89,000 clones, 86% of them found once; the top ten carry 21%. Sequenced material: blood. The receptors were sampled from a man between 25 and 39 years old in good health.

The gene calls are TRBV5-1 and TRBJ2-3; possible D gene TRBD2, 7 bases. Germline V gives CDR1 SGHRS, CDR2 YFSETQ. V was cut by 4 bases and J by 2 bases, with 11 bases left in between. The CDR3 sequence is 14 residues long. DNA for the CDR3: TGCGCCAGCAGCATGGGGGGGCCCACAGATACGCAGTATTTT. Protein: CASSMGGPTDTQYF.

This chain links TRBV5-6 with TRBJ2-4, with 8 nucleotides matching TRBD1. This CDR3 spans 14 amino acids. The J segment lost 6 bases and the V segment lost 4 bases, leaving 6 bases of the junction unmatched. Germline V gives CDR1 SGHDT, CDR2 YYEEEE. The CDR3 loop reads CASSQGDRPNIQYF. DNA of the CDR3: TGTGCCAGCAGCCAGGGGGACAGGCCAAACATTCAGTACTTC.

The chain has TRBV5-4 and TRBJ1-6; D gene uncertain. The CDR3 runs 14 residues. Trimming left V 3 bases short and J 9 bases short, with 13 bases between. Germline lookup yields CDR1 SGHNT and CDR2 YYREEE (reference sequence). The CDR3 region has the DNA TGTGCCAGCAGCTCCGCGACTAAACGTTCACCCCTCCACTTT. Protein: CASSSATKRSPLHF.

The CDR3 is CASNGRITDTQYF. The CDR3 DNA reads as TGTGCCAGCAACGGCAGAATCACAGATACGCAGTATTTT. The chain couples TRBV2 to TRBJ2-3; D ambiguous. The V end was cut by 7 bases, the J end by 2 bases, with 10 bases between. The CDR3 totals 13 residues. Germline CDR1 is SNHLY and CDR2 is FYNNEI.

The chain joins TRBV7-9 to TRBJ2-3, with 8 nucleotides matching TRBD1. This CDR3 comprises 16 residues. Losses at the gene ends were 1 base for V and 3 bases for J; bases not matched to a gene: 6. Germline V CDR1 and CDR2: SEHNR, FQNEAQ (reference sequence). CDR3 sequence reads: CASSLGQGRFTDTQYF. The CDR3 nucleotides read TGTGCCAGCAGCTTAGGACAGGGGCGTTTTACAGATACGCAGTATTTT.

The V gene is TRBV12-3 or TRBV12-4, the J gene TRBJ2-3; D remains ambiguous. Trimming left V 8 bases short and J 7 bases short, with 7 bases between. This CDR3 has 10 amino acids. This CDR3 is CASGDHTQYF. The CDR3 DNA sequence: TGTGCCAGCGGAGATCATACGCAGTATTTT.

The chain has TRBV27 and TRBJ2-5; D not certain. Trimming pared 2 bases from V and 5 bases from J, leaving 3 bases between. Germline CDR1 MNHEY, CDR2 SMNVEV (reference sequence). The CDR3 covers 11 residues. CDR3 sequence (DNA): TGTGCCAGCAGTTTAGGGGAGACCCAGTACTTC. This translates into CASSLGETQYF.

The rearrangement joins TRBV7-9 to TRBJ2-3; 12 nucleotides align to TRBD2. Germline CDR1 reads SEHNR; CDR2 reads FQNEAQ (reference sequence). Unmatched junction bases numbered 8, after V lost 5 bases and J lost 2 bases. The CDR3 is 17 residues long. The CDR3 bases are TGTGCCAGCAGCCCGAAGACTAGCGGGGGTATCACAGATACGCAGTATTTT. Protein sequence: CASSPKTSGGITDTQYF. The variable domain in full, with the rest retrieved from reference TRBV7-9 and TRBJ2-3, is DTGVSQNPRHKITKRGQNVTFRCDPISEHNRLYWYRQTLGQGPEFLTYFQNEAQLEKSRLLSDRFSAERPKGSFSTLEIQRTEQGDSAMYLCASSPKTSGGITDTQYFGPGTRLTVL.

The chain uses TRBV12-3 or TRBV12-4 and TRBJ2-5; D is ambiguous. Trimming pared 3 bases from V and 5 bases from J, leaving 4 bases between. The CDR3 spans 11 residues. CDR3 sequence (DNA): TGTGCCAGCAGTTTTACTGAGACCCAGTACTTC. Translation: CASSFTETQYF.

The rearrangement joins TRBV18 to TRBJ1-5, with D possibly TRBD1 on 5 matching bases. The germline V gene has CDR1 KGHSH and CDR2 LQKENI. There are 14 residues in the CDR3. The V and J ends lost 4 bases and 0 bases respectively, with 7 bases between them. As DNA, the CDR3 is TGTGCCAGCTCACTGGACAATAGCAATCAGCCCCAGCATTTT. The encoded protein is CASSLDNSNQPQHF.

This chain links TRBV5-4 with TRBJ2-5; TRBD1 is a possible D gene (6 bases). Germline V gene data show CDR1 as SGHNT and CDR2 as YYREEE (reference sequence). This CDR3 has 14 residues. Trimming shortened V by 4 bases and J by 0 bases, and 10 bases separated the two germline ends. The CDR3 reads CASSQDRNQETQYF. The CDR3 DNA sequence: TGTGCCAGCAGCCAGGACAGAAACCAAGAGACCCAGTACTTC.

V is TRBV29-1 and J is TRBJ1-1, with 9 bases lining up with TRBD1. V dropped 0 bases and J dropped 2; count of bases not matched to a gene: 1. Germline loops: CDR1 SQVTM, CDR2 ANQGSEA. CDR3 length: 14 amino acids. CDR3 bases: TGCAGCGTTGAAGATACAGGGGGCAACACTGAAGCTTTCTTT. As protein: CSVEDTGGNTEAFF.

This chain joins TRBV5-8 and TRBJ1-5; 8 bases fit TRBD1. The germline CDR1 and CDR2 sequences are SGHTS and YDEGEE. J lost 5 bases, V lost 2 bases, and 6 bases had no gene match. This CDR3 has 15 residues. The CDR3 nucleotides read TGTGCCAGCAGCTTAGACAGGGGCGAATATCAGCCCCAGCATTTT. It yields the protein CASSLDRGEYQPQHF.

This clone was counted a single time. The J gene is TRBJ1-6, the V gene TRBV7-3; D ambiguous. The CDR3 loop spans 15 amino acids. Looked up from germline, CDR1 is SGHTA and CDR2 is FQGTGA. Trimming stripped 1 base from V and 6 bases from J, with 10 bases between. The chain's CDR3 is CASSLIVGPNSPLHF. In DNA form, the CDR3 reads TGTGCCAGCAGCTTAATAGTAGGGCCTAATTCACCCCTCCACTTT.

The V gene is TRBV3-1 (or the pseudogene TRBV3-2), the J gene TRBJ1-1, with 8 nucleotides matching TRBD1. The V gene end was trimmed by 2 bases and the J gene end by 6 bases; junction bases not matched to a gene: 8. Germline V gene sequence: CDR1 LGHDT, CDR2 YNNKEL (reference sequence). The CDR3 is made up of 15 amino acids. The CDR3 sequence is CASSQRTGFFPEAFF. In DNA, the CDR3 is TGTGCCAGCAGCCAAAGGACAGGGTTCTTTCCTGAAGCTTTCTTT.

The chain couples TRBV21-1 to TRBJ1-2. TRBV21-1 is annotated as a pseudogene. This CDR3 is built from 13 residues. The CDR3 sequence is CASSRHGDYGYTF. As DNA, the CDR3 is TGTGCCAGCAGCAGACATGGGGACTATGGCTACACCTTC.

The chain employs TRBV12-5 and TRBJ2-1, with TRBD2 matching 10 bases. The CDR3 contains 16 residues. Germline CDR1 reads LGHNT; CDR2 reads FRNRAP. V trimming: 1 base; J trimming: 4 bases; junction bases outside the gene matches: 4. The CDR3 DNA sequence: TGTGCTAGTGGTTTGGATTGGACTAGCGGTTACAATGAGCAGTTCTTC. Translated: CASGLDWTSGYNEQFF.